A selection of T cell receptor beta chains follows, all from one sample in a study of blood T cell repertoires in COVID-19. The table came from immunoSEQ multiplex PCR; TCRdb's copy has only in-frame clones and leaves some out. The sample lists roughly 160,000 clones, approximately 90% occurring once. Sequencing was performed on peripheral blood. Every receptor here comes from a middle-aged man who had recovered from COVID-19. Each CDR3 is given with its conserved first and last residue. A D gene is named only where the DNA matches it firmly. Clone size is shown for a subset of rows, as once, few, many or a class of expanded clone.

j_call	v_call	clone_size	d_call	cdr3_nt	cdr3_aa
TRBJ1-3	TRBV9	NA	TRBD1	TGTGCCAGCAGCAGCCGGGACAGCTTGTCGGGAAACACCATATATTTT	CASSSRDSLSGNTIYF
TRBJ2-7	TRBV6-2/TRBV6-3	few	TRBD2	TGTGCCAGCAGCCAAAGAGGACTAGCGGGAGGGTACGAGCAGTACTTC	CASSQRGLAGGYEQYF
TRBJ2-3	TRBV19	NA	NA	TGTGCCAGTAGTATCGGAGCAGGGGGGATAGATACGCAGTATTTT	CASSIGAGGIDTQYF
TRBJ2-5	TRBV5-6	NA	TRBD1	TGTGCCAGCAGCACCCTAGGACAGGGGGAAGAGACCCAGTACTTC	CASSTLGQGEETQYF
TRBJ1-1	TRBV5-8	NA	TRBD1	TGTGCCAGCAGCTGGGACAGGGGAGCTTTCTTT	CASSWDRGAFF
TRBJ2-7	TRBV6-1	NA	NA	TGTGCCAGCAGTGACCGGACTCCCCCCTACGAGCAGTACTTC	CASSDRTPPYEQYF
TRBJ2-7	TRBV30	NA	TRBD1	TGTGCCTTGAACACAGGGGACGACGAGCAGTACTTC	CALNTGDDEQYF
TRBJ1-4	TRBV7-9	NA	NA	TGTGCCAGCAGCTTAGGCGGGGATGAAAAACTGTTTTTT	CASSLGGDEKLFF
TRBJ2-7	TRBV10-2	NA	TRBD1	TGCGCCAGCAGTGAGTCCGGGGGACAGGGCTCCTACGAGCAGTACTTC	CASSESGGQGSYEQYF
TRBJ2-5	TRBV10-3	few	NA	TGTGCCATCAGTGAGTCTAGCGGTATAGAGACCCAGTACTTC	CAISESSGIETQYF
TRBJ1-1	TRBV4-3	NA	NA	TGCGCCAGCAGCCAAGACTCCGACACGATGAACACTGAAGCTTTCTTT	CASSQDSDTMNTEAFF
TRBJ2-7	TRBV18	NA	TRBD2	TGTGCCAGCTCACCGTCTAGCGGGAGGAGCGAGCAGTACTTC	CASSPSSGRSEQYF
TRBJ1-5	TRBV19	NA	TRBD1	TGTGCCAGTAGTATTCTGGAGGGGGCCAGGAGCAATCAGCCCCAGCATTTT	CASSILEGARSNQPQHF
TRBJ2-3	TRBV4-2	NA	NA	TGTGCCAGCAGCCCAGGGACTCGCACAGATACGCAGTATTTT	CASSPGTRTDTQYF
TRBJ2-1	TRBV6-2/TRBV6-3	NA	NA	TGTGCCAGCAGTTACACAGGACATACTGACAATGAGCAGTTCTTC	CASSYTGHTDNEQFF
TRBJ2-5	TRBV11-2	NA	TRBD2	TGTGCCAGCAGTAAGGGACTAGCGGGGGGCCAAGAGACCCAGTACTTC	CASSKGLAGGQETQYF
TRBJ2-7	TRBV28	NA	NA	TGTGCCAGCAGTATAGACAGCTCCTACGAGCAGTACTTC	CASSIDSSYEQYF
TRBJ2-4	TRBV5-6	NA	NA	TGTGCCAGCAGCCCTGGACAGAAAAACATTCAGTACTTC	CASSPGQKNIQYF
TRBJ1-1	TRBV6-6	NA	NA	TGTGCCAGCACCCAAGGGAGAGGGAGGAACACTGAAGCTTTCTTT	CASTQGRGRNTEAFF
TRBJ1-2	TRBV29-1	NA	TRBD1	TGCAGCGTTAACAGGGGTCGGGATGGCTACACCTTC	CSVNRGRDGYTF
TRBJ1-3	TRBV5-4	NA	NA	TGTGCCAGCAGCTTGGACAGGCAGGTTTCTGGAAACACCATATATTTT	CASSLDRQVSGNTIYF
TRBJ2-7	TRBV7-9	NA	TRBD1	TGTGCCAGCAGCCTCTCCGGGACAGGGGGCCACGAGCAGTACTTC	CASSLSGTGGHEQYF
TRBJ1-1	TRBV19	NA	TRBD1	TGTGCCAGTATTTCCCCGGGACAGGGAACGCCTAGAGGGACCATGAACACTGAAGCTTTCTTT	CASISPGQGTPRGTMNTEAFF
TRBJ2-3	TRBV29-1	NA	TRBD2	TGCAGCGTTGATGAGGCTAGCGGGAGAGGGGATACGCAGTATTTT	CSVDEASGRGDTQYF
TRBJ1-1	TRBV15	NA	NA	TGTGCCACCTCTTCCGGACAGACGAACACTGAAGCTTTCTTT	CATSSGQTNTEAFF
TRBJ2-5	TRBV5-1	NA	TRBD1	TGCGCCAGCAGCTTGGTAGCGACAGGGGGGCAAGAGACCCAGTACTTC	CASSLVATGGQETQYF
TRBJ2-1	TRBV15	NA	NA	TGTGCCACCAGCAGAGATAGGGGAATTTACAATGAGCAGTTCTTC	CATSRDRGIYNEQFF
TRBJ1-4	TRBV30	NA	NA	TGTGCCTGGGCCCCTGCGGAGGAAAAACTGTTTTTT	CAWAPAEEKLFF
TRBJ1-6	TRBV5-6	few	NA	TGTGCCAGCAGCCGAGGGCGGGGTCAATCACCCCTCCACTTT	CASSRGRGQSPLHF
TRBJ1-5	TRBV28	NA	TRBD1	TGTGCCAGCAGCCTGACAGGGGCACTCAATCAGCCCCAGCATTTT	CASSLTGALNQPQHF
TRBJ2-2	TRBV11-2	NA	NA	TGTGCCAGCAGCCTCAGACTACCCACCGGGGAGCTGTTTTTT	CASSLRLPTGELFF
TRBJ1-6	TRBV5-1	once	NA	TGCGCCAGCAGCTTGGATCCTGGAGATTTTAATTCACCCCTCCACTTT	CASSLDPGDFNSPLHF
TRBJ2-5	TRBV7-9	few	NA	TGTGCCAGCAGCTTAGGGCCAGGGAAAGGAGTGACCCAGTACTTC	CASSLGPGKGVTQYF
TRBJ2-3	TRBV19	NA	NA	TGTGCCAGTAGTCAAAGAGGACAGAGGACAGATACGCAGTATTTT	CASSQRGQRTDTQYF
TRBJ1-2	TRBV6-1	NA	TRBD1	TGTGCCAGCAGTGAATTGGGACAGGGGGCTGGCGGCTACACCTTC	CASSELGQGAGGYTF
TRBJ2-3	TRBV5-1	NA	NA	TGCGCCAGCAGCTCGGACAGCCGAGGAGATACGCAGTATTTT	CASSSDSRGDTQYF
TRBJ1-1	TRBV19	NA	NA	TGTGCCAGTAGTATGGCACCGGGTAACACTGAAGCTTTCTTT	CASSMAPGNTEAFF
TRBJ2-4	TRBV19	few	TRBD2	TGTGCCAGTAGTATAATAGCGGGGGGGCGCGCCAAAAACATTCAGTACTTC	CASSIIAGGRAKNIQYF
TRBJ1-4	TRBV19	NA	TRBD1	TGTGCCAGTGGGGACAGGGCGCAAAAACTGTTTTTT	CASGDRAQKLFF
TRBJ2-5	TRBV5-4	NA	TRBD1	TGTGCCAGCAGCTTGGCTGCCCCCGGGACAGGGGGAAGAGAGACCCAGTACTTC	CASSLAAPGTGGRETQYF
TRBJ2-3	TRBV28	once	TRBD1	TGTGCCAGCAGTCCTGGGGACAGAGGAGTCACAGATACGCAGTATTTT	CASSPGDRGVTDTQYF
TRBJ2-5	TRBV19	NA	TRBD1	TGTGCCAGTAGTATATCCCCCCCCGGGACAGGGGGCAGAGAGACCCAGTACTTC	CASSISPPGTGGRETQYF
TRBJ2-1	TRBV19	NA	TRBD1	TGTGCCAGTTCCCCCGTTATACAGGGGGCTGCCTCCTACAATGAGCAGTTCTTC	CASSPVIQGAASYNEQFF
TRBJ1-2	TRBV10-3	NA	NA	TGTGCCATCAGTGAGGCTGGAAGGAGTAACTATGGCTACACCTTC	CAISEAGRSNYGYTF
TRBJ2-7	TRBV11-2	NA	NA	TGTGCCAGCGGGGTCGGGGAATCCTACGAGCAGTACTTC	CASGVGESYEQYF
TRBJ2-6	TRBV25-1	NA	NA	TGTGCCAGCAGTGATGCTTCGGTTCCTGGGGCCAACGTCCTGACTTTC	CASSDASVPGANVLTF
TRBJ1-6	TRBV27	NA	NA	TGTGCCAGCAGTTCTCGAACCTACGGTAATTCACCCCTCCACTTT	CASSSRTYGNSPLHF